This entry features one T cell receptor (beta chain) sequence. Its matching antigen is unknown. The data were obtained in a study of T cell responses to AZD1222 COVID-19 vaccine. Study conclusions and caveats: Donors in the cohort were predominantly white British and more often female, and clonal diversity was possibly underestimated. Unmutated variant regions are reportedly targeted by nearly half of spike-specific TCRs.

Repertoires were generated with immunoSEQ multiplex PCR, while TCRdb's copy carries only in-frame clones and drops some. The sample yields 150,000 to 200,000 clones, 90% to 95% seen once. The CDR3 is made up of 16 amino acids. Germline values: CDR1 GTSNPN, CDR2 SVGIG (reference sequence). Trimming stripped 2 bases from V and 2 bases from J, with 16 bases between. The J gene is TRBJ2-1, the V gene TRBV30, with D tentatively TRBD1 (6 bases). This TCR derives from an adult in good health. The sample in question was peripheral blood, obtained on day 0 of AZD1222 vaccination. CDR3 amino acids: CAWSLGLGTTYNEQFF. The DNA for the CDR3 is TGTGCCTGGAGTTTGGGTCTCGGGACAACCTACAATGAGCAGTTCTTC.